Below are 25 T cell receptor beta chains sequenced from a single sample in a study of T cell repertoires in cytomegalovirus infection. TCRdb itself ran the reads through MiXCR, one entry per CDR3 protein. Seen here are 400,000 to 550,000 distinct CDR3 sequences, around 10% observed once, and the top ten hold approximately 10%. Material for sequencing was PBMCs. The receptors originated from a human donor in good health (CMV status not recorded). Some clones in this sample may be carry-over from other donors' samples.

This clonotype was counted ten times or more. The chain employs TRBV7-6 and TRBJ2-1; D possibly corresponds to TRBD1 (6 bases). The CDR3 is made up of 15 amino acids. Germline V gives CDR1 SGHVS, CDR2 FNYEAQ. Trimming removed 4 bases at V and 7 bases at J, with 17 bases between. In nucleotides, the CDR3 is TGTGCCAGCAGCTCGGCGATTGGGGGCAAGAATGAGCAGTTCTTC. Encoded protein: CASSSAIGGKNEQFF.

This clonotype was observed at least ten times. The J gene is TRBJ2-4, the V gene TRBV6-2 or TRBV6-3; TRBD1 is a possible D gene (5 bases). The V end lost 2 bases, the J end lost 6 bases, and 17 bases lay between the germline ends. This CDR3 is built from 16 residues. Germline V gene lookup returns CDR1 MNHEY and CDR2 SVGEGT. The CDR3: CASSYPLGQVANIQYF. DNA for the CDR3: TGTGCCAGCAGTTACCCTCTGGGGCAGGTGGCAAACATTCAGTACTTC.

In its sample, this clonotype was seen many times. V and J are TRBV9 and TRBJ1-2, with D hard to call. Germline V lookup: CDR1 SGDLS, CDR2 YYNGEE. The V and J ends lost 0 bases and 4 bases respectively, with 10 bases between them. CDR3 size: 14 residues. CDR3 sequence: CASSVAAGSYGYTF. CDR3 nucleotides: TGTGCCAGCAGCGTAGCGGCAGGCTCCTATGGCTACACCTTC. The full variable domain, completed using reference TRBV9 and TRBJ1-2, is DSGVTQTPKHLITATGQRVTLRCSPRSGDLSVYWYQQSLDQGLQFLIQYYNGEERAKGNILERFSAQQFPDLHSELNLSSLELGDSALYFCASSVAAGSYGYTFGSGTRLTVV.

In its sample, this clonotype was seen a few times. The rearrangement joins TRBV11-1 to TRBJ2-1; 10 bases are a match to TRBD2. The CDR3 sequence is 16 residues long. With 8 bases clipped from V and 8 bases from J, the junction kept 15 bases outside the gene matches. Germline V gives CDR1 SGHAT, CDR2 FQDESV (reference sequence). CDR3: CASGGPLAGEMDEQFF. CDR3 nucleotide sequence: TGTGCCAGCGGGGGACCTCTAGCGGGGGAAATGGATGAGCAGTTCTTC. The full variable domain, completed using reference TRBV11-1 and TRBJ2-1, is EAEVAQSPRYKITEKSQAVAFWCDPISGHATLYWYRQILGQGPELLVQFQDESVVDDSQLPKDRFSAERLKGVDSTLKIQPAELGDSAMYLCASGGPLAGEMDEQFFGPGTRLTVL.

This clonotype was counted many times. The CDR3 DNA is TGTGCCAGCAGCTTAGGCAGGGCCGATGAGCAGTTCTTC. Translation gives CASSLGRADEQFF. The rearrangement uses TRBV7-3 and TRBJ2-1; D is possibly TRBD1 (5 bases). Germline CDR1 and CDR2: SGHTA and FQGTGA. This CDR3 comprises 13 residues. The germline V and J ends were trimmed by 2 bases and 8 bases, with 10 bases remaining between them.

This clonotype was detected only a few times. The chain links TRBV7-9 to TRBJ1-2; possibly TRBD1 for D (5 bases). Germline V CDR1 and CDR2: SEHNR, FQNEAQ (reference sequence). Trimming took 4 bases from V and 7 from J, leaving 13 bases between them. This CDR3 region has 13 residues. CDR3 residues: CASSSTGVVGYTF. In nucleotides, the CDR3 is TGTGCCAGCAGCTCAACGGGGGTTGTTGGCTACACCTTC.

The table lists this clonotype with a few counts. The chain is built from TRBV20-1 and TRBJ1-6; D not resolved. V was cut by 2 bases and J by 0 bases, with 8 bases left in between. The CDR3 length is 15 residues. Germline V gives CDR1 DFQATT, CDR2 SNEGSKA (reference sequence). The chain's CDR3 is CSARSGSSYNSPLHF. The CDR3 bases are TGCAGTGCTAGAAGCGGGAGCTCCTATAATTCACCCCTCCACTTT.

This clonotype showed up just a few times. The V and J genes are TRBV9 and TRBJ2-3; 14 bases are a match to TRBD2. The germline gives CDR1 SGDLS, CDR2 YYNGEE. The CDR3 totals 17 residues. Trimming cost V 0 bases and J 6 bases; bases outside gene matches: 6. The CDR3 spells CASSVGGTSGRGDTQYF. CDR3 coding DNA: TGTGCCAGCAGCGTAGGAGGGACTAGCGGGAGAGGTGATACGCAGTATTTT.

This clonotype showed up many times. The chain employs TRBV5-1 and TRBJ2-7; TRBD1 agrees at 8 bases. The CDR3 sequence is 15 residues long. Germline trimming cut 0 bases from V and 4 bases from J; bases unmatched to any gene: 6. Germline loops: CDR1 SGHRS, CDR2 YFSETQ. This chain's CDR3 is CASSLGRGRLYEQYF. Here the CDR3 DNA reads TGCGCCAGCAGCTTGGGCAGGGGGCGGTTATACGAGCAGTACTTC.

V is TRBV9 and J is TRBJ2-4; D not resolved. The CDR3 spans 12 residues. The germline V and J ends were trimmed by 0 bases and 9 bases, with 7 bases remaining between them. Germline CDR1 is SGDLS and CDR2 is YYNGEE. In DNA, the CDR3 is TGTGCCAGCAGCGTAGACAATGGCATTCAGTACTTC. Translating it yields CASSVDNGIQYF.

This clonotype turned up a few times. The genes are TRBV28 and TRBJ1-2; 9 positions agree with TRBD1. The germline V gene encodes CDR1 MDHEN and CDR2 SYDVKM. V was pared by 5 bases and J by 7 bases, with 5 bases of the junction left unmatched. The CDR3 loop spans 13 amino acids. The CDR3, as DNA: TGTGCCAGCAGTGTGATGGACAGGGGTGGCTACACCTTC. Its protein product is CASSVMDRGGYTF.

This clonotype was seen ten or more times. This chain links TRBV12-3 or TRBV12-4 with TRBJ2-7, with TRBD1 identical over 8 bases. The CDR3 loop spans 14 amino acids. With V trimmed by 5 bases and J by 2 bases, 5 bases remained unmatched. Written as DNA, the CDR3 is TGTGCCAGCAGTATCCAGGGGGCCGCCTACGAGCAGTACTTC. Its translation: CASSIQGAAYEQYF.

This clonotype was seen many times. This chain links TRBV12-3 or TRBV12-4 with TRBJ2-7; TRBD1 matches at 7 bases. V lost 8 bases to trimming and J lost 4 bases; unmatched junction nucleotides: 8. The CDR3 consists of 13 residues. CDR3 region: CASPPGDRYEQYF. DNA for the CDR3: TGTGCCAGCCCCCCCGGGGACAGATACGAGCAGTACTTC.

In its sample, this clonotype was seen many times. CDR3 in DNA: TGTGCCATCAGTGAGTCAAGCGGGAATGAGCAGTTCTTC. Its translation: CAISESSGNEQFF. The chain links TRBV10-3 to TRBJ2-1; the D gene is possibly TRBD2 (6 bases). V lost 0 bases and J 7 bases, leaving 7 bases between the germline ends. Germline loops: CDR1 ENHRY, CDR2 SYGVKD. The CDR3 extends over 13 amino acids.

This chain joins TRBV5-1 and TRBJ2-2; tentative D call: TRBD2 (6 bases). Germline V gives CDR1 SGHRS, CDR2 YFSETQ. This CDR3 has 17 amino acids. Trimming left V 3 bases short and J 1 base short, with 16 bases between. CDR3 protein: CASSSRDSRMNTGELFF. Written as DNA, the CDR3 is TGCGCCAGCAGCTCTCGGGACTCGAGAATGAACACCGGGGAGCTGTTTTTT.

This clonotype was observed many times. The chain combines TRBV11-2 with TRBJ2-3, with 7 bases that match TRBD2. The CDR3 has 19 amino acids. CDR1 and CDR2 from the germline V gene are SGHAT and FQNNGV. The V and J ends lost 2 bases and 1 base, in that order; junction bases with no gene match: 15. This chain's CDR3 is CASSLPVLTSWEGTDTQYF. CDR3 nucleotides: TGTGCCAGCAGCTTACCCGTGTTGACTAGCTGGGAGGGCACAGATACGCAGTATTTT.

This clonotype was detected many times. The gene calls are TRBV7-9 and TRBJ1-2, with a weak D call TRBD1 (6 bases). Germline values: CDR1 SEHNR, CDR2 FQNEAQ (reference sequence). The V end lost 7 bases, the J end lost 4 bases, and 13 bases lay between the germline ends. This CDR3 region has 13 residues. In nucleotides, the CDR3 is TGTGCCAGCAATGGACAGCCTTTCTATGGCTACACCTTC. Translating gives CASNGQPFYGYTF. Full variable domain (outside the CDR3, taken from reference TRBV7-9 and TRBJ1-2): DTGVSQNPRHKITKRGQNVTFRCDPISEHNRLYWYRQTLGQGPEFLTYFQNEAQLEKSRLLSDRFSAERPKGSFSTLEIQRTEQGDSAMYLCASNGQPFYGYTFGSGTRLTVV.

Only a few counts were recorded for this clonotype. V is TRBV20-1 and J is TRBJ1-4; D gene unclear. Germline CDR1 is DFQATT and CDR2 is SNEGSKA (reference sequence). The CDR3 extends over 13 amino acids. V was cut by 1 base and J by 4 bases, with 7 bases left in between. CDR3 sequence: CSARAGYNEKLFF. Here the CDR3 DNA reads TGCAGTGCTAGAGCAGGTTATAATGAAAAACTGTTTTTT.

This clonotype turned up a few times. This chain connects TRBV4-2 to TRBJ2-2; D is ambiguous. The V gene lost 7 bases and the J gene lost 0 bases, with 15 bases spanning the gap. The CDR3 spans 16 residues. Germline assignment: CDR1 LGHNA and CDR2 YNFKEQ. The CDR3 nucleotides are TGTGCCAGCACCCCCGGCAAGGATTCGAACACCGGGGAGCTGTTTTTT. Its protein product is CASTPGKDSNTGELFF.

This clonotype was observed many times. The chain employs TRBV12-5 and TRBJ1-3; D is possibly TRBD1 (5 bases). V gave up 5 bases and J gave up 0 bases, with 17 bases separating them. In germline, CDR1 is LGHNT, CDR2 FRNRAP. This CDR3 comprises 17 residues. The CDR3 here is CASGGTPSGFSGNTIYF. CDR3 DNA: TGTGCTAGTGGTGGGACCCCTTCGGGCTTCTCTGGAAACACCATATATTTT.

The table lists this clonotype with many counts. The chain is built from TRBV2 and TRBJ2-1; 16 nucleotides line up with TRBD2. V shed 8 bases and J 5 bases; nucleotides not matched to a gene: 9. Germline values: CDR1 SNHLY, CDR2 FYNNEI. The CDR3 runs to 17 residues. CDR3 DNA sequence: TGTGCCAGCCCGGGGACTAGCGGGAGGGCCCTGGACAATGAGCAGTTCTTC. Translating it yields CASPGTSGRALDNEQFF.

This clonotype was seen many times. The V gene is TRBV5-5, the J gene TRBJ1-2; 11 bases line up with TRBD1. The junction had 7 bases not matched to a gene; V was cut back by 4 bases and J by 8 bases. Germline values: CDR1 SGHKS, CDR2 YYEKEE (reference sequence). The CDR3 is made up of 14 amino acids. CDR3 sequence: CASSTGQGVEGYTF. The CDR3 nucleotides read TGTGCCAGCAGCACGGGACAGGGGGTGGAGGGCTACACCTTC.

This clonotype showed up many times. The V gene is TRBV12-3 or TRBV12-4, the J gene TRBJ2-7; D is tentatively TRBD1 or TRBD2 (7 bases each). The CDR3 spans 13 residues. Trimming stripped 8 bases from V and 1 base from J, with 12 bases between. CDR3 sequence: CASGRGPSYEQYF. The CDR3 DNA follows: TGTGCCAGCGGGAGGGGGCCATCCTACGAGCAGTACTTC.

This clonotype showed up many times. The chain couples TRBV7-8 to TRBJ2-7; D is undetermined. The length of the CDR3 is 14 residues. V was clipped by 0 bases and J by 2 bases, with 8 bases between them. The V gene's germline CDR1 is SGHVS and CDR2 FQNEAQ. In nucleotides, the CDR3 is TGTGCCAGCAGCTTAGCCAGCGTTCCCTACGAGCAGTACTTC. This encodes CASSLASVPYEQYF.

This clonotype was detected many times. The gene calls are TRBV5-4 and TRBJ2-3, with TRBD1 matching 9 bases. J gave up 13 bases and V 1 base, and 16 bases lay outside the gene matches. This CDR3 comprises 16 residues. Germline V gives CDR1 SGHNT, CDR2 YYREEE (reference sequence). The chain's CDR3 is CASSLTGTGRSLREYF. In DNA form, the CDR3 reads TGTGCCAGCAGCTTGACCGGGACAGGGCGGTCCCTACGCGAGTATTTT.